These 2 T cell receptor beta chains came from one sample sequenced in a study of blood T cells in healthy people across ages. It was with a sample-barcoded 5' primer and a J-beta primer mix that a second PCR of roughly 7 to 11 cycles was run. TCRdb analysed the 5' RACE reads with MiXCR anew, one entry per CDR3 protein. The profile shows approximately 400,000 distinct CDR3 sequences, roughly half of them singletons. The sample comprised blood. These receptors were obtained from a man in his fifties or sixties in good health.

The V gene is TRBV18, the J gene TRBJ2-5; no clear D. The CDR3 length is 15 residues. V lost 1 base to trimming and J lost 0 bases, with 9 bases between them. Germline CDR1 and CDR2: KGHSH and LQKENI. CDR3 residues: CASSPQATHQETQYF. In DNA, the CDR3 is TGTGCCAGCTCACCACAGGCAACCCACCAAGAGACCCAGTACTTC. Together with reference TRBV18 and TRBJ2-5, the CDR3 gives the full variable domain: NAGVMQNPRHLVRRRGQEARLRCSPMKGHSHVYWYRQLPEEGLKFMVYLQKENIIDESGMPKERFSAEFPKEGPSILRIQQVVRGDSAAYFCASSPQATHQETQYFGPGTRLLVL.

This clonotype was counted at least ten times. This chain connects TRBV18 to TRBJ2-1, with 11 bases that match TRBD2. With V trimmed by 3 bases and J by 4 bases, 2 bases remained unmatched. The CDR3 length is 15 residues. Germline V gene sequence: CDR1 KGHSH, CDR2 LQKENI. As DNA, the CDR3 is TGTGCCAGCTCACCTAGGACTAGCGGGTACAATGAGCAGTTCTTC. Amino acids: CASSPRTSGYNEQFF.